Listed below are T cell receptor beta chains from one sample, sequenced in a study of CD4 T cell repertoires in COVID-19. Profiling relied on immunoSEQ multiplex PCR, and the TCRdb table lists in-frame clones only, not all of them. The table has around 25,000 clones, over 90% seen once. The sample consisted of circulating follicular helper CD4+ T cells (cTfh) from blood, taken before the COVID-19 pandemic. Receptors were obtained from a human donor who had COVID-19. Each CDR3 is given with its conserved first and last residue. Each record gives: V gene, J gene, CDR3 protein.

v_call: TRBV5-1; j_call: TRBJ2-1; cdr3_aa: CASSLIGSRSSYNEQFF
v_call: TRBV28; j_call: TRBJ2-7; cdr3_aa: CASSLSGGVGYEQYF
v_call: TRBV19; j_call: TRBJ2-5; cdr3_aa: CASSKDGARETQYF
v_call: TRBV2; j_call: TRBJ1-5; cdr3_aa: CASNGIMDLQPQHF
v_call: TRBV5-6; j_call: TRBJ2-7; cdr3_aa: CASSPNSGGLYEQYF
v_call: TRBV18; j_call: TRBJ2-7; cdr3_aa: CASSIARAYEQYF
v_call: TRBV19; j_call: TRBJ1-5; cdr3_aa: CATQGQGAGQPQHF
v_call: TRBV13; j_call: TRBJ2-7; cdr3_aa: CASSLRGRVNEQYF
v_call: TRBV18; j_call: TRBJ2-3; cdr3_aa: CASSLLGEDTQYF
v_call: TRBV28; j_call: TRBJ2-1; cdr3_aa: CASSKRLVGPNEQFF
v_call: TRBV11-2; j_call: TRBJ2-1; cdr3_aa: CASSKLTSGTYNEQFF